This passage covers 29 T cell receptor beta chains from one sample sequenced in a study of PD-1 blockade in classical Hodgkin lymphoma. Sequencing was performed with immunoSEQ multiplex PCR; in TCRdb, only in-frame clones are kept and a portion is missing. There are fewer than 100,000 clones in the sample; roughly 91% occur only once, and under 2% lies in the top ten. Time point given: cycle 4 day 1 (C4D1), after less than seven weeks of nivolumab. Brentuximab vedotin exposure varied among the patients, all of whom had relapsed after autologous stem cell transplantation. Sample: peripheral blood mononuclear cells (PBMCs), taken before the fourth cycle of nivolumab. Source of these receptors: a human donor with classical Hodgkin lymphoma.

The V gene is TRBV2, the J gene TRBJ2-7; D is possibly TRBD1 (6 bases). Per germline, CDR1 SNHLY and CDR2 FYNNEI. The CDR3 runs 15 residues. Trimming took 7 bases from V and 7 from J, leaving 23 bases between them. The CDR3 bases are TGTGCCAGCAATGACAGGACTGGAGGTTTGGGGGAGCAGTACTTC. This sequence encodes CASNDRTGGLGEQYF.

The gene calls are TRBV10-1 and TRBJ2-1, with 16 bases lining up with TRBD2. CDR1 WNHNN and CDR2 SYGVQD come from the germline V gene (reference sequence). CDR3 length: 18 amino acids. Trimming removed 5 bases from V and 3 bases from J; junction bases left unmatched: 7. CDR3 residues: CASSNPGTSGRDYNEQFF. The CDR3 region has the DNA TGCGCCAGCAGTAACCCCGGGACTAGCGGGAGGGACTACAATGAGCAGTTCTTC.

This chain links TRBV10-3 with TRBJ2-3; 10 bases align to TRBD2. The CDR3 is made up of 16 amino acids. The V gene end was trimmed by 3 bases and the J gene end by 4 bases; junction bases not matched to a gene: 7. Germline V lookup: CDR1 ENHRY, CDR2 SYGVKD. CDR3: CAISERLAGDADTQYF. DNA of the CDR3: TGTGCCATCAGTGAACGGCTAGCGGGAGACGCAGATACGCAGTATTTT.

DNA of the CDR3: TGCAGCACACGGGCGGGGGGCGATCAGCCCCAGCATTTT. It specifies CSTRAGGDQPQHF. The gene calls are TRBV29-1 and TRBJ1-5; weak D call: TRBD1 (6 bases). Trimming removed 8 bases from V and 5 bases from J, with 16 bases in between. This CDR3 has 13 amino acids. The germline V gene encodes CDR1 SQVTM and CDR2 ANQGSEA.

The V gene is TRBV6-5, the J gene TRBJ2-2; D is possibly TRBD2 (6 bases). The germline V gene encodes CDR1 MNHEY and CDR2 SVGAGI. The CDR3 is made up of 15 amino acids. V gave up 5 bases and J gave up 0 bases, with 10 bases separating them. The CDR3 DNA reads as TGTGCCAGCAGTCGCGGGACGGCGAACACCGGGGAGCTGTTTTTT. It yields the protein CASSRGTANTGELFF.

This chain links TRBV5-4 with TRBJ1-2; D remains unclear. Germline CDR1 and CDR2: SGHNT and YYREEE (reference sequence). The V gene lost 0 bases and the J gene lost 8 bases, with 17 bases spanning the gap. The CDR3 is made up of 15 amino acids. The CDR3 DNA reads TGTGCCAGCAGCTTGGAGGCAGACCCGGGGAGGGGCTACACCTTC. Encoded protein: CASSLEADPGRGYTF. Full variable domain (rest looked up from reference TRBV5-4 and TRBJ1-2): ETGVTQSPTHLIKTRGQQVTLRCSSQSGHNTVSWYQQALGQGPQFIFQYYREEENGRGNFPPRFSGLQFPNYSSELNVNALELDDSALYLCASSLEADPGRGYTFGSGTRLTVV.

The J gene is TRBJ2-2, the V gene TRBV6-1; no firm D call. The CDR3 is 13 residues long. The V end was cut by 3 bases, the J end by 3 bases, with 5 bases between. Germline-derived CDR1 and CDR2 are MNHNS and SASEGT. The CDR3 reads CASSDWDTGELFF. CDR3 sequence (DNA): TGTGCCAGCAGTGACTGGGACACCGGGGAGCTGTTTTTT.

The chain combines TRBV7-6 with TRBJ1-4, with a tentative D call TRBD1 (5 bases). The germline V gene has CDR1 SGHVS and CDR2 FNYEAQ. The V end was cut by 2 bases, the J end by 8 bases, with 15 bases between. This CDR3 contains 15 residues. Written as DNA, the CDR3 is TGTGCCAGCAGCTTACAGGGAGGGGTGGGGGAAAAACTGTTTTTT. Amino acids: CASSLQGGVGEKLFF.

This chain uses TRBV7-2 with TRBJ2-5; 10 bases are a match to TRBD1. Germline CDR1 and CDR2: SGHTA and FQGNSA. CDR3 length: 18 residues. With V trimmed by 4 bases and J by 4 bases, 15 bases remained unmatched. The CDR3 reads CASSSNRGTGEFGETQYF. CDR3 DNA sequence: TGTGCCAGCAGCTCAAACAGGGGGACAGGGGAGTTTGGAGAGACCCAGTACTTC. Combining the CDR3 with reference TRBV7-2 and TRBJ2-5 gives the whole variable domain GAGVSQSPSNKVTEKGKDVELRCDPISGHTALYWYRQSLGQGLEFLIYFQGNSAPDKSGLPSDRFSAERTGGSVSTLTIQRTQQEDSAVYLCASSSNRGTGEFGETQYFGPGTRLLVL.

This clone was seen a single time. This chain uses TRBV11-2 with TRBJ2-7; perhaps TRBD1 as D (5 bases). Germline-derived CDR1 and CDR2 are SGHAT and FQNNGV. This CDR3 comprises 14 residues. The ends were cut back, 1 base at V and 6 bases at J, with 13 bases in the middle. Written as DNA, the CDR3 is TGTGCCAGCAGCTTAGGGCTCACAGGCCTCGAGCAGTACTTC. It encodes CASSLGLTGLEQYF. The full variable domain, rest sourced from reference TRBV11-2 and TRBJ2-7, is EAGVAQSPRYKIIEKRQSVAFWCNPISGHATLYWYQQILGQGPKLLIQFQNNGVVDDSQLPKDRFSAERLKGVDSTLKIQPAKLEDSAVYLCASSLGLTGLEQYFGPGTRLTVT.

The chain combines TRBV11-1 with TRBJ2-7; the D gene is possibly TRBD1 (6 bases). The V gene's germline CDR1 is SGHAT and CDR2 FQDESV (reference sequence). The CDR3 runs 13 residues. V gave up 6 bases and J gave up 1 base, with 10 bases separating them. The CDR3 nucleotides read TGTGCCAGCAGTCTAGACAGGTCCTACGAGCAGTACTTC. It is translated as CASSLDRSYEQYF.

The chain has TRBV2 and TRBJ1-5; D not certain. CDR3 size: 12 residues. The germline V gene has CDR1 SNHLY and CDR2 FYNNEI. V gave up 3 bases and J gave up 8 bases, with 8 bases separating them. The CDR3 region has the DNA TGTGCCAGCAGTGAGGACCGGGAGCCCCAGCATTTT. Encoded protein: CASSEDREPQHF.

The genes are TRBV7-2 and TRBJ2-7; D is tentatively TRBD1 or TRBD2 (5 bases each). CDR1 and CDR2 from the germline V gene are SGHTA and FQGNSA. This CDR3 has 14 residues. Trimming cost V 0 bases and J 3 bases, with 9 bases left between them. In DNA form, the CDR3 reads TGTGCCAGCAGCTTAGCCGGGACGAACTACGAGCAGTACTTC. Translation: CASSLAGTNYEQYF.

In this sample, this clone turned up a few times. This sequence joins TRBV30 and TRBJ2-7; TRBD1 aligns across 11 bases. V lost 4 bases to trimming and J lost 4 bases; unmatched junction nucleotides: 6. The CDR3 sequence is 14 residues long. CDR1 and CDR2 (germline): GTSNPN, SVGIG (reference sequence). CDR3 sequence (DNA): TGTGCCTGGACATCGGGGACAGGGGGTTACGAGCAGTACTTC. This encodes CAWTSGTGGYEQYF.

The rearrangement uses TRBV6-1 and TRBJ2-3; TRBD2 matches 9 bases. Germline V gene data show CDR1 as MNHNS and CDR2 as SASEGT. CDR3 length equals 12 residues. The CDR3 DNA reads as TGTGGCGGGGGGGCTAGCTCCGATACGCAGTATTTT. It encodes CGGGASSDTQYF.

The gene calls are TRBV5-8 and TRBJ1-4, with no clear D. The CDR3 is 15 residues long. CDR1 is SGHTS, CDR2 YDEGEE, per germline. Trimming removed 2 bases from V and 5 bases from J, with 13 bases in between. The CDR3 bases are TGTGCCAGCAGCTTAGGCCTGTCGGGGAATGAAAAACTGTTTTTT. Its translation: CASSLGLSGNEKLFF.

The chain carries TRBV28 and TRBJ2-1, with D unresolved. V lost 5 bases and J lost 1, with 12 bases in between. Germline loops: CDR1 MDHEN, CDR2 SYDVKM. The CDR3 has 15 residues. The CDR3 DNA reads TGTGCCAGCAGTCTCCCGGAGTTATCCTACAATGAGCAGTTCTTC. It codes for CASSLPELSYNEQFF.

This clone was detected a few times. CDR3 bases: TGTGCCAGCAGCGTTCAGACAGGGGGCGCACGGACTGAAGCTTTCTTT. It specifies CASSVQTGGARTEAFF. The chain recombines TRBV9 with TRBJ1-1; 10 bases line up with TRBD1. V lost 2 bases and J lost 5; bases outside the gene matches: 9. The CDR3 contains 16 residues. Germline CDR1 reads SGDLS; CDR2 reads YYNGEE.

The CDR3 spells CASSLLGEGYEQYF. CDR3 bases: TGTGCCAGCAGCTTATTGGGGGAAGGCTACGAGCAGTACTTC. The chain uses TRBV13 and TRBJ2-7; D is perhaps TRBD1 or TRBD2 (5 bases each). The germline V and J ends were trimmed by 2 bases and 3 bases, with 11 bases remaining between them. The CDR3 runs to 14 residues. CDR1 and CDR2 from the germline V gene are PRHDT and FYEKMQ (reference sequence).

The chain uses TRBV18 and TRBJ1-5, with D possibly being TRBD1 (5 bases). CDR1 and CDR2 (germline): KGHSH, LQKENI. V lost 6 bases and J lost 4, with 13 bases in between. The CDR3 spans 14 residues. The DNA of the CDR3 is TGTGCCAGCTCTCCGGGACTGCAGAATCAGCCCCAGCATTTT. This translates into CASSPGLQNQPQHF.

The V and J genes are TRBV6-4 and TRBJ2-2; D unclear. This CDR3 has 13 amino acids. The germline V and J ends were trimmed by 4 bases and 1 base, with 4 bases remaining between them. CDR1 is MRHNA and CDR2 is SNTAGT in the germline V gene. CDR3 residues: CASSGVNTGELFF. CDR3 DNA: TGTGCCAGCAGTGGGGTGAACACCGGGGAGCTGTTTTTT.

In nucleotides, the CDR3 is TGTGCCAGCAGTGCGCCGACAGGGGGCGTAGTCTACGAGCAGTACTTC. It is translated as CASSAPTGGVVYEQYF. V is TRBV6-1 and J is TRBJ2-7; 10 bases are shared with TRBD1. Germline V gene data show CDR1 as MNHNS and CDR2 as SASEGT. The ends lost 4 bases at V and 3 bases at J; junction bases unmatched: 9. The CDR3 has 16 amino acids.

In regard to this clone: Mismatch with germline at one junction end may stem from a read error. The chain joins TRBV30 to TRBJ2-2; a weak D match, TRBD2 (5 bases). This CDR3 contains 14 residues. In germline, CDR1 is GTSNPN, CDR2 SVGIG (reference sequence). CDR3 bases: TGTGCCTGGGGCCCTAAGCGTAACACCGGGGAGCTGCTTTTT. It yields the protein CAWGPKRNTGELLF.

The CDR3 reads CASSSSTGTGNTIYF. The CDR3 nucleotides are TGCGCCAGCAGCTCATCGACAGGGACTGGAAACACCATATATTTT. The V gene is TRBV5-1, the J gene TRBJ1-3; 7 bases align to TRBD1. This CDR3 spans 15 amino acids. Unmatched junction bases numbered 5, after V lost 3 bases and J lost 2 bases. Germline V CDR1 and CDR2: SGHRS, YFSETQ. The full variable domain, completed using reference TRBV5-1 and TRBJ1-3, is KAGVTQTPRYLIKTRGQQVTLSCSPISGHRSVSWYQQTPGQGLQFLFEYFSETQRNKGNFPGRFSGRQFSNSRSEMNVSTLELGDSALYLCASSSSTGTGNTIYFGEGSWLTVV.

The CDR3 nucleotides are TGTGCCAGCGCCCCAGACGGCCTCGTTTACGAGCAGTACTTC. Its protein is CASAPDGLVYEQYF. V and J are TRBV6-5 and TRBJ2-7; no definite D call. Trimming took 8 bases from V and 4 from J, leaving 18 bases between them. Germline values: CDR1 MNHEY, CDR2 SVGAGI. The CDR3 length is 14 residues.

This sequence joins TRBV10-1 and TRBJ2-7; TRBD2 is a possible D gene (6 bases). The V gene's germline CDR1 is WNHNN and CDR2 SYGVQD (reference sequence). The ends were cut back, 3 bases at V and 7 bases at J, with 16 bases in the middle. The CDR3 consists of 14 residues. The CDR3 DNA reads as TGCGCCAGCAGTGAAACTAGCCTCCGGAGGGAGCAGTACTTC. Translated, it gives CASSETSLRREQYF.

This rearrangement joins TRBV28 to TRBJ2-3; TRBD2 matches 8 bases. V lost 5 bases, J lost 3 bases, and 13 bases stayed unmatched. The CDR3 loop spans 17 amino acids. Germline-derived CDR1 and CDR2 are MDHEN and SYDVKM. The CDR3 reads CASSPETLSGTTDTQYF. For the CDR3, the DNA is TGTGCCAGCAGTCCAGAGACCCTTAGCGGGACAACAGATACGCAGTATTTT.

V usage is TRBV6-6 and J usage is TRBJ1-4; D remains ambiguous. Germline V lookup: CDR1 MNHNY, CDR2 SVGAGI (reference sequence). Between the trimmed V and J ends, which lost 0 bases and 10 bases, there was a span of 12 bases. The CDR3 has 14 amino acids. The CDR3 DNA sequence: TGTGCCAGCAGTTACTCGACCGAGGGAGGAAAACTGTTTTTT. Translated: CASSYSTEGGKLFF.

The table lists this clone with a count of one. The chain has TRBV30 and TRBJ2-7; 9 nucleotides line up with TRBD2. This CDR3 region has 13 residues. V lost 3 bases and J lost 5; bases outside the gene matches: 5. CDR1 GTSNPN and CDR2 SVGIG come from the germline V gene (reference sequence). The CDR3 DNA reads as TGTGCCTGGAGCCGGACTAGCGACCACGAGCAGTACTTC. The encoded protein is CAWSRTSDHEQYF.